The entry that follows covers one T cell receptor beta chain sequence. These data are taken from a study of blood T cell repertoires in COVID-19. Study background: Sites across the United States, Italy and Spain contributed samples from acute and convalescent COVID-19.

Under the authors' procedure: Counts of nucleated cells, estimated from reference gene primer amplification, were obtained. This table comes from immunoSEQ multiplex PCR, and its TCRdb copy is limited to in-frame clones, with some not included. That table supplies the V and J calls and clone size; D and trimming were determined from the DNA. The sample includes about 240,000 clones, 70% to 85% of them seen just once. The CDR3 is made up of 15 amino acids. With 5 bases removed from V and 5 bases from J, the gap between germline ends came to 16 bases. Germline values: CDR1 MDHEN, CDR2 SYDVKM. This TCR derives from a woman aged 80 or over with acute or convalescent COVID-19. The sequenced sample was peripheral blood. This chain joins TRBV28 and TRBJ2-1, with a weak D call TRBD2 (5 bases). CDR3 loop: CASSTLSRDHNEQFF. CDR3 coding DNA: TGTGCCAGCAGTACATTAAGTCGGGATCACAATGAGCAGTTCTTC.